This T cell receptor (beta chain) was recorded in a study of identical twins. Template switching, a step in the protocol, added a universal primer site, and cDNA carried unique molecular identifiers. MiXCR, applied by TCRdb to the 5' RACE reads, yields one record per CDR3 protein. This sample has fewer than 500,000 distinct CDR3 sequences, with 20% to 25% found just once. The CDR3 spans 15 residues. Germline CDR1 reads LGHNA; CDR2 reads YSLEER. Germline trimming cut 3 bases from V and 4 bases from J; bases unmatched to any gene: 4. Ten or more counts support this clonotype. With no exceptions, donors were healthy Caucasians. These same data were also listed under a study on T cells expressing NK-cell markers. From that paper: In more than five donors, dominant CD3+CD56+NKG2C+ clonotypes ranked among the top 10 CD8+ clonotypes.

The TCR comes from a woman aged 18-30 years in good health. The genes are TRBV4-3 and TRBJ2-1; 9 nucleotides match TRBD2. Sequenced material: CD4+ T cells sorted from blood. The DNA of the CDR3 is TGCGCCAGCAGCCAGGATAGCGGGAGTTACAATGAGCAGTTCTTC. This translates into CASSQDSGSYNEQFF.